This T cell receptor (beta chain) was sequenced for a study of T cell repertoires in cytomegalovirus infection. Germline-derived CDR1 and CDR2 are MDHEN and SYDVKM. J gave up 5 bases and V 8 bases, and 7 bases lay outside the gene matches. The CDR3 totals 13 residues. This clonotype was detected a few times. In TCRdb, the reads were re-called with MiXCR into one record per CDR3 protein. The sample has roughly 230,000 distinct CDR3 sequences, over 15% seen once. The source of this sequence is a human donor in good health (CMV status not recorded). Some clones in this sample may be carry-over from other donors' samples. Sequenced input: CD8+ T cells from PBMCs. V and J are TRBV28 and TRBJ2-5, with 8 bases identical to TRBD1. CDR3 residues: CASGTGLSETQYF. The CDR3 DNA follows: TGTGCCAGCGGGACAGGTCTTTCGGAGACCCAGTACTTC.